This is a list of T cell receptor beta chains from one sample in a study of blood T cells in healthy people across ages. TCRdb re-analysed the 5' RACE reads in MiXCR, keeping a single row per CDR3 protein. The data hold roughly 1.5 million distinct CDR3 sequences, with less than 45% observed a single time. The sequenced sample was blood. These receptors were collected from a woman aged 18 to 35 in good health. The CDR3 runs from the conserved cysteine through the conserved F or W. Each record gives: V gene, J gene, D gene, clone size, CDR3 protein, CDR3 DNA. The D gene is left open where the match is weak. The listing skips clone size in some rows; elsewhere it reads once, few, many or a size class.

v_call: TRBV5-1; j_call: TRBJ1-6; d_call: NA; clone_size: few; cdr3_aa: CASSLGHQMNSPLHF; cdr3_nt: TGCGCCAGCAGCTTGGGGCACCAAATGAATTCACCCCTCCACTTT
v_call: TRBV4-3; j_call: TRBJ2-7; d_call: NA; clone_size: NA; cdr3_aa: CASGPRESSYEQYF; cdr3_nt: TGCGCCAGCGGCCCACGGGAGTCGTCCTACGAGCAGTACTTC
v_call: TRBV6-2/TRBV6-3; j_call: TRBJ1-5; d_call: NA; clone_size: NA; cdr3_aa: CASSYGQGYYSNQPQHF; cdr3_nt: TGTGCCAGCAGTTACGGGCAGGGATATTATAGCAATCAGCCCCAGCATTTT
v_call: TRBV9; j_call: TRBJ2-7; d_call: TRBD2; clone_size: NA; cdr3_aa: CASSVEPSGVYEQYF; cdr3_nt: TGTGCCAGCAGCGTCGAACCTAGCGGGGTCTACGAGCAGTACTTC
v_call: TRBV5-1; j_call: TRBJ2-5; d_call: TRBD1; clone_size: NA; cdr3_aa: CASSNQGQGNDETQYF; cdr3_nt: TGCGCCAGCAGCAATCAAGGACAGGGGAATGACGAGACCCAGTACTTC
v_call: TRBV20-1; j_call: TRBJ2-5; d_call: TRBD1; clone_size: NA; cdr3_aa: CSLLQGNRHNEQYF; cdr3_nt: TGCAGTCTACTACAGGGGAATCGTCACAATGAGCAGTACTTC
v_call: TRBV28; j_call: TRBJ2-5; d_call: TRBD2; clone_size: NA; cdr3_aa: CASSLLGRAKTQYF; cdr3_nt: TGTGCCAGCAGTTTATTGGGGAGGGCCAAGACCCAGTACTTC
v_call: TRBV3-1; j_call: TRBJ1-2; d_call: NA; clone_size: many; cdr3_aa: CASSLGHGQVYGYTF; cdr3_nt: TGTGCCAGCAGTTTGGGACACGGGCAAGTCTATGGCTACACCTTC
v_call: TRBV27; j_call: TRBJ1-3; d_call: NA; clone_size: few; cdr3_aa: CASSSRPGNTIYF; cdr3_nt: TGTGCCAGCAGTTCCCGGCCAGGAAACACCATATATTTT
v_call: TRBV5-1; j_call: TRBJ1-1; d_call: NA; clone_size: few; cdr3_aa: CASSFGVDGTTEAFF; cdr3_nt: TGCGCCAGCAGCTTTGGGGTAGACGGGACCACTGAAGCTTTCTTT
v_call: TRBV4-1; j_call: TRBJ1-1; d_call: NA; clone_size: NA; cdr3_aa: CASIWGTEAFF; cdr3_nt: TGCGCCAGCATCTGGGGTACTGAAGCTTTCTTT
v_call: TRBV20-1; j_call: TRBJ1-2; d_call: NA; clone_size: NA; cdr3_aa: CSARARVERGGDGYTF; cdr3_nt: TGCAGTGCTAGAGCACGCGTGGAGAGGGGTGGGGATGGCTACACCTTC
v_call: TRBV10-3; j_call: TRBJ1-1; d_call: NA; clone_size: few; cdr3_aa: CAIREGSNTEAFF; cdr3_nt: TGTGCCATCAGAGAGGGGTCGAACACTGAAGCTTTCTTT
v_call: TRBV6-5; j_call: TRBJ1-2; d_call: NA; clone_size: NA; cdr3_aa: CASSYSGQGMFVYGYTF; cdr3_nt: TGTGCCAGCAGTTACTCTGGGCAGGGCATGTTTGTTTATGGCTACACCTTC
v_call: TRBV12-3/TRBV12-4; j_call: TRBJ2-3; d_call: TRBD2; clone_size: NA; cdr3_aa: CASSLGSGGSSTDTQYF; cdr3_nt: TGTGCCAGCAGTTTGGGTAGCGGGGGGTCTAGCACAGATACGCAGTATTTT
v_call: TRBV24-1; j_call: TRBJ2-5; d_call: NA; clone_size: NA; cdr3_aa: CATSDSRGGGETQYF; cdr3_nt: TGTGCCACCAGTGACTCCCGGGGTGGGGGAGAGACCCAGTACTTC
v_call: TRBV10-3; j_call: TRBJ1-1; d_call: TRBD1; clone_size: NA; cdr3_aa: CAIATGGNTEAFF; cdr3_nt: TGTGCCATTGCAACAGGGGGGAACACTGAAGCTTTCTTT
v_call: TRBV12-3/TRBV12-4; j_call: TRBJ2-3; d_call: NA; clone_size: NA; cdr3_aa: CASSLGRVVGLTDTQYF; cdr3_nt: TGTGCCAGCAGTTTAGGTCGTGTAGTAGGGTTGACAGATACGCAGTATTTT
v_call: TRBV7-9; j_call: TRBJ2-3; d_call: NA; clone_size: NA; cdr3_aa: CASSPTNDRTDTQYF; cdr3_nt: TGTGCCAGCAGCCCAACGAACGACCGCACAGATACGCAGTATTTT
v_call: TRBV4-1; j_call: TRBJ1-1; d_call: NA; clone_size: NA; cdr3_aa: CASSQDMGDTEAFF; cdr3_nt: TGCGCCAGCAGCCAAGATATGGGGGACACTGAAGCTTTCTTT
v_call: TRBV29-1; j_call: TRBJ2-1; d_call: NA; clone_size: few; cdr3_aa: CSGYREYNEQFF; cdr3_nt: TGCAGCGGATACCGGGAGTACAATGAGCAGTTCTTC
v_call: TRBV7-6; j_call: TRBJ2-3; d_call: NA; clone_size: few; cdr3_aa: CASSLEGTVHTDTQYF; cdr3_nt: TGTGCCAGCAGCTTAGAGGGGACCGTCCACACAGATACGCAGTATTTT
v_call: TRBV6-2/TRBV6-3; j_call: TRBJ2-2; d_call: NA; clone_size: NA; cdr3_aa: CAGSYGGHFPTGELFF; cdr3_nt: TGTGCCGGCAGTTACGGGGGTCACTTCCCCACCGGGGAGCTGTTTTTT
v_call: TRBV20-1; j_call: TRBJ2-2; d_call: NA; clone_size: few; cdr3_aa: CSAKGTNTGELFF; cdr3_nt: TGCAGTGCTAAGGGGACCAACACCGGGGAGCTGTTTTTT
v_call: TRBV9; j_call: TRBJ2-5; d_call: NA; clone_size: NA; cdr3_aa: CASSETTGRQETQYF; cdr3_nt: TGTGCCAGCAGTGAGACGACAGGTCGACAAGAGACCCAGTACTTC
v_call: TRBV13; j_call: TRBJ1-2; d_call: NA; clone_size: NA; cdr3_aa: CASSLSGGTTYGYTF; cdr3_nt: TGTGCCAGCAGCTTATCCGGGGGAACTACTTATGGCTACACCTTC
v_call: TRBV5-1; j_call: TRBJ1-2; d_call: NA; clone_size: many; cdr3_aa: CASSFSGSNYGYTF; cdr3_nt: TGCGCCAGCAGCTTTTCGGGTTCTAACTATGGCTACACCTTC
v_call: TRBV4-2; j_call: TRBJ2-1; d_call: TRBD2; clone_size: few; cdr3_aa: CASSLGLAGENNEQFF; cdr3_nt: TGTGCCAGCAGCTTGGGACTAGCGGGAGAGAACAATGAGCAGTTCTTC
v_call: TRBV29-1; j_call: TRBJ2-2; d_call: NA; clone_size: NA; cdr3_aa: CSVTRDLIGELFF; cdr3_nt: TGCAGCGTCACCCGGGACTTGATCGGGGAGCTGTTTTTT
v_call: TRBV27; j_call: TRBJ2-1; d_call: TRBD2; clone_size: NA; cdr3_aa: CASSPPSGRNEQFF; cdr3_nt: TGTGCCAGCAGTCCTCCTAGCGGGAGAAATGAGCAGTTCTTC
v_call: TRBV29-1; j_call: TRBJ1-2; d_call: NA; clone_size: few; cdr3_aa: CSVEAPWGANYGYTF; cdr3_nt: TGCAGCGTTGAGGCTCCCTGGGGTGCTAACTATGGCTACACCTTC
v_call: TRBV27; j_call: TRBJ2-1; d_call: TRBD2; clone_size: once; cdr3_aa: CASRPLGDYNEQIF; cdr3_nt: TGTGCCAGCAGGCCCCTGGGGGACTACAATGAGCAGATCTTC
v_call: TRBV2; j_call: TRBJ2-3; d_call: TRBD2; clone_size: once; cdr3_aa: CASSPSSGASTDTRYF; cdr3_nt: TGTGCCAGCAGCCCTTCAAGCGGGGCTAGCACAGATACGCGGTATTTT
v_call: TRBV28; j_call: TRBJ1-5; d_call: NA; clone_size: NA; cdr3_aa: CASSLKSPQHF; cdr3_nt: TGTGCCAGCAGTTTAAAGTCTCCCCAGCATTTT
v_call: TRBV7-9; j_call: TRBJ1-2; d_call: TRBD1; clone_size: NA; cdr3_aa: CASSLEPDRGIYGYTF; cdr3_nt: TGTGCCAGCAGCTTAGAGCCGGACAGGGGGATCTATGGCTACACCTTC
v_call: TRBV27; j_call: TRBJ2-5; d_call: NA; clone_size: NA; cdr3_aa: CASSLRTVGQETQYF; cdr3_nt: TGTGCCAGCAGTTTACGGACTGTGGGGCAAGAGACCCAGTACTTC
v_call: TRBV4-2; j_call: TRBJ2-3; d_call: NA; clone_size: once; cdr3_aa: CASSQLGAESTDTQYF; cdr3_nt: TGTGCCAGCAGCCAACTCGGAGCGGAGTCCACAGATACGCAGTATTTT
v_call: TRBV11-2; j_call: TRBJ2-1; d_call: TRBD1; clone_size: few; cdr3_aa: CASSFPGQSERVYEQFF; cdr3_nt: TGTGCCAGCAGCTTTCCGGGACAGAGTGAACGTGTCTATGAGCAGTTCTTC
v_call: TRBV6-5; j_call: TRBJ1-3; d_call: TRBD1; clone_size: NA; cdr3_aa: CASSYTPGGRGNTIYF; cdr3_nt: TGTGCCAGCAGTTACACCCCAGGGGGCCGTGGAAACACCATATATTTT
v_call: TRBV2; j_call: TRBJ2-7; d_call: NA; clone_size: NA; cdr3_aa: CASGQSLFYEQYF; cdr3_nt: TGTGCCAGCGGACAGTCCCTATTCTACGAGCAGTACTTC
v_call: TRBV15; j_call: TRBJ1-1; d_call: NA; clone_size: NA; cdr3_aa: CATSPRGPNTEAFF; cdr3_nt: TGTGCCACCAGCCCCAGGGGACCGAACACTGAAGCTTTCTTT
v_call: TRBV24-1; j_call: TRBJ1-1; d_call: TRBD1; clone_size: few; cdr3_aa: CATSDHGQGKNTEAFF; cdr3_nt: TGTGCCACCAGTGACCATGGACAGGGTAAGAACACTGAAGCTTTCTTT
v_call: TRBV15; j_call: TRBJ2-3; d_call: TRBD2; clone_size: few; cdr3_aa: CATSSTMTSGATDTQYF; cdr3_nt: TGTGCCACCAGCAGTACGATGACTAGCGGGGCCACAGATACGCAGTATTTT
v_call: TRBV7-2; j_call: TRBJ2-7; d_call: NA; clone_size: NA; cdr3_aa: CASSLGGQYLQYF; cdr3_nt: TGTGCCAGCAGCTTAGGAGGGCAGTACCTCCAGTACTTC
v_call: TRBV13; j_call: TRBJ2-3; d_call: NA; clone_size: NA; cdr3_aa: CASSSHKHKGITTSTDTQYF; cdr3_nt: TGTGCCAGCAGCTCCCATAAACATAAGGGGATTACTACTAGCACAGATACGCAGTATTTT